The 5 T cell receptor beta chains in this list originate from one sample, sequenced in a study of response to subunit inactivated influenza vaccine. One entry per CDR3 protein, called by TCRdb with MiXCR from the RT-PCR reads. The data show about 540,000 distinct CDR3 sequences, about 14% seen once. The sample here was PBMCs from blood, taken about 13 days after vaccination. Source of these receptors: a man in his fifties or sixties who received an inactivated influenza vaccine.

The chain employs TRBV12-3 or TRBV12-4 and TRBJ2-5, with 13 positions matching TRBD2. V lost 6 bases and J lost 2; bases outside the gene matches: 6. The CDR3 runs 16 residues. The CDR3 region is CASRVGLAGQQETQYF. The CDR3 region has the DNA TGTGCCAGCAGGGTGGGACTAGCGGGACAGCAAGAGACCCAGTACTTC.

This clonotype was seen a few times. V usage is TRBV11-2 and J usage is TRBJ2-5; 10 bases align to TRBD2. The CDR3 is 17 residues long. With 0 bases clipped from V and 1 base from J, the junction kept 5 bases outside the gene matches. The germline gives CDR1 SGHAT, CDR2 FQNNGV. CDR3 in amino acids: CASSLDLAGALQETQYF. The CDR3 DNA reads TGTGCCAGCAGCTTAGATCTAGCGGGGGCCCTCCAAGAGACCCAGTACTTC.

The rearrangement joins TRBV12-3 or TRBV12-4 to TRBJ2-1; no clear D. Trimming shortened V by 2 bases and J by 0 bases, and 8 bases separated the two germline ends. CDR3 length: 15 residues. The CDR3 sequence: CASSLLPGSYNEQFF. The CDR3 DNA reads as TGTGCCAGCAGTTTATTGCCCGGCTCCTACAATGAGCAGTTCTTC.

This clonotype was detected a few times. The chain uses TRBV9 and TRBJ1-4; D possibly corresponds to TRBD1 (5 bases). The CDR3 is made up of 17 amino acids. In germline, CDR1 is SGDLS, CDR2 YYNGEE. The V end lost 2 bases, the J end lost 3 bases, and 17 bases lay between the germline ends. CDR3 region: CASSVGPRHLSNEKLFF. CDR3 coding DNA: TGTGCCAGCAGCGTGGGACCGCGACACCTTTCTAATGAAAAACTGTTTTTT. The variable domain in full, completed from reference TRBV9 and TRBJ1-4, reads DSGVTQTPKHLITATGQRVTLRCSPRSGDLSVYWYQQSLDQGLQFLIQYYNGEERAKGNILERFSAQQFPDLHSELNLSSLELGDSALYFCASSVGPRHLSNEKLFFGSGTQLSVL.

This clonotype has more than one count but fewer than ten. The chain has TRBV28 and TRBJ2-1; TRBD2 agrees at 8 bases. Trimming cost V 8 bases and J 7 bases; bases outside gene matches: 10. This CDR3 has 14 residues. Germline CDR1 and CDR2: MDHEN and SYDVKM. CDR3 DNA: TGTGCCAGCTCTGTGGGACTAGGTTTAAATGAGCAGTTCTTC. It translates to CASSVGLGLNEQFF.